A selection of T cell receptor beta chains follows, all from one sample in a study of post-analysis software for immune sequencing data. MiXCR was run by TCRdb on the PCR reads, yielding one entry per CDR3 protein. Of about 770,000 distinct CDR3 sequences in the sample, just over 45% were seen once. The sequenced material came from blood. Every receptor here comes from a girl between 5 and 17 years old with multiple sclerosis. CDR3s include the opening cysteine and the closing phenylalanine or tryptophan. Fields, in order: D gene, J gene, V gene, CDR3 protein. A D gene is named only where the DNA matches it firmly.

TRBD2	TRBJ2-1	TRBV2	CASSPISGRSSEQFF
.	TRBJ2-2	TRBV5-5	CASSWGDLGIPNTGELFF
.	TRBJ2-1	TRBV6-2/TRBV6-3	CASSYPPEGLYEQFF
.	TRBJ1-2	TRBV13	CASSLTERRPGYGYTF
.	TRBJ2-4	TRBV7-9	CASSPLHTGKKNIQYF
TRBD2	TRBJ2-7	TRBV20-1	CSASRGGSAYEQYF
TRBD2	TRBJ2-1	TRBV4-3	CASSQGAPGGPYNEQFF
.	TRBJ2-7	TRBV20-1	CSARTRTKGISDYEQYF
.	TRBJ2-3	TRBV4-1	CASSQALSRDTQYF
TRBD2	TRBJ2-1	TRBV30	CAWSARTSGIIPSYNEQFF
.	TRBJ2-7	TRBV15	CATSRTPSYEQYF
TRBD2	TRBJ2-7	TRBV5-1	CASSSSGADYEQYF
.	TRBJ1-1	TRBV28	CASSRAPSTEAFF
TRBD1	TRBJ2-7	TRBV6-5	CASSQTGASSYEQYF
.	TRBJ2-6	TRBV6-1	CASSEYRNSGANVLTF
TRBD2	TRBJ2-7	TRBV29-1	CSVEGLGLAGSYEQYF
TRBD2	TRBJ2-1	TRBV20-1	CSPKPGLAGGRSSYNEQFF
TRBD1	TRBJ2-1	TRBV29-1	CSVPGQGADEQFF
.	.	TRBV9	CASSVGAAAEQFF
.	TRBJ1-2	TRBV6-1	CASSESVGVPGGGYGYTF
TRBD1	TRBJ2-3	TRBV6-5	CASSYGQGADTQYF
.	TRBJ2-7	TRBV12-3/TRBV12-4	CASSWDSSSYEQYF
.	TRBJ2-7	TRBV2	CASSDGATQRYEQYF
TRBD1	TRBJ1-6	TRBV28	CASREWGGTAVWPLHF
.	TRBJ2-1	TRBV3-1	CASSYDPGHQNNEQFF
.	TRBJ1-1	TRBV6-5	CASSYLVNTEAFF
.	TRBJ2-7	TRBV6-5	CASSQWGGRTGEQYF
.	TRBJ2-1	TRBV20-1	CSARGGRREQFF
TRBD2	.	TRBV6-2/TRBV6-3	CASSPSTSGRYEQYF
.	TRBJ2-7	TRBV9	CATDLPGEQYF
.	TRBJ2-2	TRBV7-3	CASSRLFGELFF
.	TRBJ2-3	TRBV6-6	CASSYSTSTDTQYF
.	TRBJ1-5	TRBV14	CASSQDVRVNQPQHF
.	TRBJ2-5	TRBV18	CASSPTGLSETQYF
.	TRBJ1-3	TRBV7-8	CASSLSWGSGNTIYF
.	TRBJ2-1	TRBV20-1	CSARILVLNEQFF
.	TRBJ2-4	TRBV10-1	CASSESGIGIQYF
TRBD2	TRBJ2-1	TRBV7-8	CASSSPRGGDEQFF
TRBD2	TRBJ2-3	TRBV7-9	CASSSRRGLAGLPDTQYF
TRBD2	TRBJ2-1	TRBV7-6	CASSEGLASYNEQFF
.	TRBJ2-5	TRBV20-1	CSAGAGGPQGTQYF
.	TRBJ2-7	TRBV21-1	CASSPLRKSYEQYF
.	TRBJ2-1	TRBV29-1	CSAGPGAGSTYNEQFF
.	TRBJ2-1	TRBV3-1	CASSQVPGSYNEQFF